This is a list of T cell receptor beta chains from one sample in a study of cytomegalovirus exposure and HLA in healthy donors. Profiled with immunoSEQ multiplex PCR; TCRdb holds only in-frame clones, not every one. Among about 140,000 clones listed, approximately 76% were seen once. Input material: PBMCs. All receptors derive from a man aged 35 to 55 in good health and CMV-seronegative. Both conserved end residues are part of each CDR3. The order of the fields is V gene, J gene, CDR3 protein.

TRBV2	TRBJ2-1	CASRASGSRYEQFF
TRBV25-1	TRBJ1-2	CASSDGFGTGNYGYTF
TRBV13	TRBJ1-2	CASSLGLEGYTF
TRBV7-8	TRBJ2-5	CASSLALSDFGETQYF
TRBV7-7	TRBJ2-2	CASSLGTDMGGELFF
TRBV5-1	TRBJ2-1	CASSSIDSGRGSNEQFF
TRBV28	TRBJ1-2	CASSLSGRQGAGLSYGYTF
TRBV7-9	TRBJ2-2	CSSSADRGRGTGELFF
TRBV11-3	TRBJ2-1	CASSLYGGGTFWNEQFF
TRBV28	TRBJ2-1	CASSRLAGGNNEQFF
TRBV7-6	TRBJ2-2	CASSPTSGTNTGELFF
TRBV19	TRBJ2-2	CASKSSQNTGELFF
TRBV28	TRBJ2-2	CASSLYRTGELFF
TRBV7-9	TRBJ2-5	CASSYPGGVAETQYF
TRBV28	TRBJ2-1	CASSLLTGDNEQFF
TRBV7-7	TRBJ2-2	CASSLIAGGNTGELFF
TRBV5-1	TRBJ1-6	CASSFGPGVDNSPLHF
TRBV30	TRBJ2-6	CAWSRTGGAGGGANVLTF
TRBV2	TRBJ2-7	CASSEGLANEQYF
TRBV27	.	CASSLRGAIYEQYF
TRBV5-1	TRBJ2-2	CASSLSLTSGGTGELFF
TRBV6-1	TRBJ1-1	CASSEIGTGGDGAFF
TRBV10-3	TRBJ1-1	CATLEEGARTEAFF
TRBV14	TRBJ2-3	CASSQGWASGESTDTQYF
TRBV12-2	TRBJ2-5	CASRPKLGRGETQYF
TRBV27	TRBJ2-7	CASSFVGSSYEQYF
TRBV7-6	TRBJ2-5	CASSLPQETQYF
TRBV7-8	TRBJ1-1	CASSFAGRNTEAFF
TRBV18	TRBJ1-6	CASSPDRGGNSPLHF
TRBV7-8	TRBJ1-5	CASSSGQNQPQHF
TRBV5-1	TRBJ2-3	CASSWGASGGADTQYF
TRBV5-4	TRBJ1-6	CASSPREQNSPLHF
TRBV27	TRBJ2-1	CASRPGQGNNEQFF
TRBV7-9	TRBJ2-7	CASSPGSGSSIEQYF
TRBV27	TRBJ2-1	CASSLIPSMDEQFF
TRBV10-3	TRBJ2-7	CAISLDSYEQYF
TRBV13	TRBJ2-5	CASSYRTGGQETQYF
TRBV5-4	TRBJ2-1	CASSLDYYRDEQFF
TRBV6-1	TRBJ1-5	CASSHRDQPQHF
TRBV7-9	TRBJ2-5	CASSSTSGKVRETQYF
TRBV27	TRBJ1-3	CASSPTVLSGNTIYF